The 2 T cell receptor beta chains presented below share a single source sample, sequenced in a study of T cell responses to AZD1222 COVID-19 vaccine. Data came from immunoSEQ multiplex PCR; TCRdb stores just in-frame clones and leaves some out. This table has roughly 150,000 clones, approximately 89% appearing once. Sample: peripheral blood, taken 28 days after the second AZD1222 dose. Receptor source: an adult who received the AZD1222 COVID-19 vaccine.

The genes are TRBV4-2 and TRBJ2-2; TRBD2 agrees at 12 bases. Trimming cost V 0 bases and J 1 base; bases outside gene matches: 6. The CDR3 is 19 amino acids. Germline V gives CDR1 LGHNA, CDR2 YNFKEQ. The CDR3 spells CASSQDVGGLAGNTGELFF. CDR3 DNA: TGTGCCAGCAGCCAAGATGTTGGGGGACTAGCGGGGAACACCGGGGAGCTGTTTTTT.

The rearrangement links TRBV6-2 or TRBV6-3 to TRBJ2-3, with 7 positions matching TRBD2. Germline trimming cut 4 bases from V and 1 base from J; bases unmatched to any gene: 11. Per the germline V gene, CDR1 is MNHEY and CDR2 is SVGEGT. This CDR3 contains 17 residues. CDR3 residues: CASSSPGYAGGTDTQYF. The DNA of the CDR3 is TGTGCCAGCAGTTCCCCCGGATATGCGGGGGGCACAGATACGCAGTATTTT.